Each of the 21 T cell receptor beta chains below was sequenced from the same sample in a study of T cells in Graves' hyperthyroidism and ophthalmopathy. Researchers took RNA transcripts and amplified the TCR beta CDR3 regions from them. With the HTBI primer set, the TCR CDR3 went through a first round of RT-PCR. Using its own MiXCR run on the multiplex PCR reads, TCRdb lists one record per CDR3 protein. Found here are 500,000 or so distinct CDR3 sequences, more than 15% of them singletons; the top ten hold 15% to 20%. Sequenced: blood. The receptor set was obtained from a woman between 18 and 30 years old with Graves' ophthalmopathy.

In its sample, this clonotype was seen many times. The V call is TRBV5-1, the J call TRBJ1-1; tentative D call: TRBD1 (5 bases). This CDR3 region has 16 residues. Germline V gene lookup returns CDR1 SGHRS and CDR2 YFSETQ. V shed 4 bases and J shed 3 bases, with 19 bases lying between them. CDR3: CASSLPAGVGDTEAFF. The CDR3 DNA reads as TGCGCCAGCAGCCTGCCCGCCGGGGTGGGGGACACTGAAGCTTTCTTT.

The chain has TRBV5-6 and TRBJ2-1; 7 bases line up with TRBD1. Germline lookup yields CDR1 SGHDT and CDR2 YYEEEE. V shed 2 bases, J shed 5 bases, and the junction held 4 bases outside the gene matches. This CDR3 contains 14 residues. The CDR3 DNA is TGTGCCAGCAGCTTACCGGGACAGCACAATGAGCAGTTCTTC. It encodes CASSLPGQHNEQFF.

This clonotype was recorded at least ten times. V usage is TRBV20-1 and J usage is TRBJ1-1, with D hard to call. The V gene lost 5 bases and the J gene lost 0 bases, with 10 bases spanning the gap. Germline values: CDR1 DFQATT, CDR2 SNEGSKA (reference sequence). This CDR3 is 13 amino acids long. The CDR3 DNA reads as TGCAGTGCTCCAGGCGCGATGAACACTGAAGCTTTCTTT. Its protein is CSAPGAMNTEAFF.

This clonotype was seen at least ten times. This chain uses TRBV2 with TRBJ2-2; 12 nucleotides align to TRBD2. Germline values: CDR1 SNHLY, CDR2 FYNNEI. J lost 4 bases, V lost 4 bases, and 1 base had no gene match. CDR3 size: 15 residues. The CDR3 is CASSGTSGTTGELFF. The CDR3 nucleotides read TGTGCCAGCAGTGGGACTAGCGGGACCACCGGGGAGCTGTTTTTT.

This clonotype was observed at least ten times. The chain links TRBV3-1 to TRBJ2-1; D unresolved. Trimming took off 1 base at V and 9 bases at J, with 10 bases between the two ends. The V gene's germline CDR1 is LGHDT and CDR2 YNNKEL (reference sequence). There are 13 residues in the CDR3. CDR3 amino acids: CASSQGRLGEQFF. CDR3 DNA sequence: TGTGCCAGCAGCCAAGGTCGGCTAGGTGAGCAGTTCTTC.

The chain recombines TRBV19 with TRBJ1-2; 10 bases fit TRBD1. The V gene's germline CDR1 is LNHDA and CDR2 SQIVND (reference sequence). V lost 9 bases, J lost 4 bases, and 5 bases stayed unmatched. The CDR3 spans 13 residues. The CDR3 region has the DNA TGTGCCAGCTGGGACAGGGGCGTCTATGGCTACACCTTC. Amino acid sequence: CASWDRGVYGYTF.

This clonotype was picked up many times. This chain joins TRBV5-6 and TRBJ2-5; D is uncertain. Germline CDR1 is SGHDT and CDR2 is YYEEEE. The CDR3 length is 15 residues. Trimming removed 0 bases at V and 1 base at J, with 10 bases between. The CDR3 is CASSLGQGFQETQYF. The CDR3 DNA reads TGTGCCAGCAGCTTGGGTCAAGGGTTCCAAGAGACCCAGTACTTC.

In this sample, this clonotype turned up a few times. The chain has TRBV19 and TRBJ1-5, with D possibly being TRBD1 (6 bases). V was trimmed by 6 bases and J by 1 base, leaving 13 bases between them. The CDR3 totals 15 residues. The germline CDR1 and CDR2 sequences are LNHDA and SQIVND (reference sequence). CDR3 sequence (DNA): TGTGCCAGTAGCATCGAGGGGGTCAGCAATCAGCCCCAGCATTTT. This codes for CASSIEGVSNQPQHF.

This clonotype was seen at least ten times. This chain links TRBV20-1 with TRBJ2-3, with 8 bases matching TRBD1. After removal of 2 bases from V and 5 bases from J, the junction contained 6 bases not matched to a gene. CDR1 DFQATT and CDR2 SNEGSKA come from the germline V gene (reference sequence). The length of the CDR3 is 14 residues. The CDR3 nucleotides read TGCAGTGCTAGACCAGGGGGCGCAGGAGATACGCAGTATTTT. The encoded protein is CSARPGGAGDTQYF.

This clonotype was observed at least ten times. CDR3 protein: CASSLGRYTEAFF. In nucleotides, the CDR3 is TGTGCCAGCAGTTTAGGCCGATACACTGAAGCTTTCTTT. The V gene is TRBV28, the J gene TRBJ1-1; D gene unclear. This CDR3 comprises 13 residues. The V end lost 2 bases, the J end lost 3 bases, and 7 bases lay between the germline ends. CDR1 is MDHEN, CDR2 SYDVKM, per germline.

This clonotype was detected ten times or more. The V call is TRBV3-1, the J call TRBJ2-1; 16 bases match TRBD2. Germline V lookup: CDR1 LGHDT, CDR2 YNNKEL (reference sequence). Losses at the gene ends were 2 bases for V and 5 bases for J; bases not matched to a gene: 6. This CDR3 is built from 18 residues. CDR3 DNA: TGTGCCAGCAGCCAACGGGGGACTAGCGGGAGGGCAAACAATGAGCAGTTCTTC. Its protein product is CASSQRGTSGRANNEQFF.

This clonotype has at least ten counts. The CDR3 region is CASSQVRGEQYF. The CDR3 DNA follows: TGCGCCAGCAGCCAAGTCCGCGGCGAGCAGTACTTC. The rearrangement joins TRBV4-1 to TRBJ2-7; D unresolved. Germline V gene lookup returns CDR1 MGHRA and CDR2 YSYEKL. There are 12 residues in the CDR3. The ends were cut back, 1 base at V and 6 bases at J, with 7 bases in the middle.

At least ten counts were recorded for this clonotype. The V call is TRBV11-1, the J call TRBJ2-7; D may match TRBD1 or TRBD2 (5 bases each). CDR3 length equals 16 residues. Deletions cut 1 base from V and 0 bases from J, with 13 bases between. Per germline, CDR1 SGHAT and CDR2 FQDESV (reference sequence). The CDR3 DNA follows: TGTGCCAGCAGCTTAGGAACCGGGACCCCCTCCTACGAGCAGTACTTC. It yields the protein CASSLGTGTPSYEQYF. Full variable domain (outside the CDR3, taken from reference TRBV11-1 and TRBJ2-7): EAEVAQSPRYKITEKSQAVAFWCDPISGHATLYWYRQILGQGPELLVQFQDESVVDDSQLPKDRFSAERLKGVDSTLKIQPAELGDSAMYLCASSLGTGTPSYEQYFGPGTRLTVT.

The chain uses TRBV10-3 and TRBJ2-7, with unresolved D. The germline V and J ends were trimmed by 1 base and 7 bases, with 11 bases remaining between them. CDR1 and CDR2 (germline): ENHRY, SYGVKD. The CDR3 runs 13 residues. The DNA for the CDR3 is TGTGCCATCAGTGAGTTAGTAGGGTATGAGCAGTACTTC. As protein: CAISELVGYEQYF.

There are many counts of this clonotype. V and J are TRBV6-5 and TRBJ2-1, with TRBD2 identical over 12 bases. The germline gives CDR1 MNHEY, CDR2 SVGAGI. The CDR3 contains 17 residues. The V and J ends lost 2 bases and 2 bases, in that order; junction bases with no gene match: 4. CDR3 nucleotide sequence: TGTGCCAGCAGTTACGAGGGACTAGCGGGTGCCTACAATGAGCAGTTCTTC. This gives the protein CASSYEGLAGAYNEQFF.

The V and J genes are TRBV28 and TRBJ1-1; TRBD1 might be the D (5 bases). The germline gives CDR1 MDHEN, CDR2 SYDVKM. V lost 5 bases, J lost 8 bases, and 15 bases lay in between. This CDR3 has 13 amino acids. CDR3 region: CASSIPGPAEAFF. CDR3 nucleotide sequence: TGTGCCAGCAGTATCCCGGGGCCGGCGGAAGCTTTCTTT.

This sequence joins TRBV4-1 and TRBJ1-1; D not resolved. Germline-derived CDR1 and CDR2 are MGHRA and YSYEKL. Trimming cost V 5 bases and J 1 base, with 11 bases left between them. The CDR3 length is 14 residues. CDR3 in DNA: TGCGCCAGCAGCTACGGGCAGCCGAACACTGAAGCTTTCTTT. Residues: CASSYGQPNTEAFF.

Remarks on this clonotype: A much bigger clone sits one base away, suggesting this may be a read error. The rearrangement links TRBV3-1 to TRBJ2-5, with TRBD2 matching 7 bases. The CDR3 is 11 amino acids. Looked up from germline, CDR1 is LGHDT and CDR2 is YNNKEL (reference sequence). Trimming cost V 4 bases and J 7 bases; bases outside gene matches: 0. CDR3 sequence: CASSRGGTQYF. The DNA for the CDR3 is TGTGCCAGCAGCCGGGGGGGGACCCAGTACTTC.

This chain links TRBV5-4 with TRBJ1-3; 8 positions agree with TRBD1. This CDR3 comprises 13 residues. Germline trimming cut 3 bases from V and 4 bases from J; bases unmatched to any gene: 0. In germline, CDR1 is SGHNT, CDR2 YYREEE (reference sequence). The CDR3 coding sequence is TGTGCCAGCAGCTACAGGGGGGGAAACACCATATATTTT. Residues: CASSYRGGNTIYF.

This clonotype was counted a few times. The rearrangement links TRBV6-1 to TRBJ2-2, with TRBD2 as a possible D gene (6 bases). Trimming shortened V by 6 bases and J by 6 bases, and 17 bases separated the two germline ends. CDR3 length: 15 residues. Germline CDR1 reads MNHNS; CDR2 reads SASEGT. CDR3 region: CASSAGSGRAGELFF. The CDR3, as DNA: TGTGCCAGCAGCGCCGGGAGCGGAAGGGCCGGGGAGCTGTTTTTT.

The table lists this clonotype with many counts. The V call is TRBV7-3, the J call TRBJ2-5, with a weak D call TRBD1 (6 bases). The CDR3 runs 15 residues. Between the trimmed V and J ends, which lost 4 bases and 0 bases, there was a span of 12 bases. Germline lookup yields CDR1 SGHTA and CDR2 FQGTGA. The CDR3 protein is CASSSRGQHQETQYF. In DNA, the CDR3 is TGTGCCAGCAGCTCCAGGGGACAACACCAAGAGACCCAGTACTTC.